Listed below are T cell receptor beta chains from one sample, sequenced in a study of beta chain features in type 1 diabetes. Profiling relied on immunoSEQ multiplex PCR, and the TCRdb table lists in-frame clones only, not all of them. The data hold roughly 47,000 clones, with 35% to 55% observed a single time. The source material was stem cell memory CD4+ T cells from blood. The receptor source for this set is a man aged 25 to 45 with type 1 diabetes. Each CDR3 is given without its conserved first and last residue.

j_call v_call cdr3_aa
TRBJ2-3 TRBV19 ASSIIPGGGADTQY
TRBJ2-7 TRBV20-1 SGGGRYEQY
TRBJ2-5 TRBV10-3 AISPRGGTQY
TRBJ2-6 TRBV27 ASSLSYRALYSGANVLT
TRBJ1-5 TRBV18 ASSPTGQPQH
TRBJ1-5 TRBV6-1 ASSPTGFVQPQH
TRBJ2-3 TRBV6-5 ASSYAQGLGTDTQY
TRBJ2-3 TRBV7-9 ASSLGLSTDTQY
TRBJ1-5 TRBV6-5 ASSTGSSQPQH
TRBJ2-5 TRBV28 ASSYSGFGETQY
TRBJ1-4 TRBV9 ASSVLSTDRGYFEKLF
TRBJ2-7 TRBV7-9 ASSLGRGGYEQY
TRBJ1-1 TRBV11-2 ASSPGSGTAFFEAF
TRBJ1-5 TRBV7-2 ASSLERGRNQPQH
TRBJ2-1 TRBV7-8 ASSLTSFGLDENPRQF
TRBJ1-1 TRBV4-2 AVGEEMNTEAF
TRBJ2-1 TRBV27 ASSGLAGGDSEQF
TRBJ2-7 TRBV28 ATRISGSYEQY
TRBJ1-5 TRBV11-2 ASSSGQGYNQPQH
TRBJ2-1 TRBV9 ASSVRGSSDEQF
TRBJ1-2 TRBV29-1 SSGTPNYGYT
TRBJ2-5 TRBV5-1 ASGARQETQY
TRBJ1-2 TRBV18 ASSPRTESMVGYT
TRBJ2-7 TRBV29-1 SVARVQSVYEQY
TRBJ2-3 TRBV19 ASSKERSTDTQY
TRBJ2-1 TRBV28 ASQGNYNEQF
TRBJ1-2 TRBV7-9 ASSPVRSYGYT
TRBJ2-5 TRBV11-2 ASSLRVRAGLRETQY
TRBJ2-5 TRBV5-5 ASSFLRETQY
TRBJ2-7 TRBV7-2 ASSPDRGFEQY
TRBJ2-4 TRBV27 ASNAASRRDIQY
TRBJ2-2 TRBV27 ASSLFRGNTGELF
TRBJ2-1 TRBV5-5 ASSTMGAPYNEQF
TRBJ2-2 TRBV27 ASSLSRRGHGELF
TRBJ2-5 TRBV5-1 ASSFVAGGQETQY
TRBJ1-1 TRBV29-1 SAVRTYTEAF
TRBJ2-3 TRBV6-1 ASSGRGDTQY
TRBJ1-2 TRBV5-1 ASSGTQGNYGYT
TRBJ1-1 TRBV7-2 ASSLDRHGTEAF
TRBJ1-4 TRBV15 ATSKGTGAAPTNEKLF
TRBJ2-5 TRBV2 ASRGGQLKETQY
TRBJ1-5 TRBV10-3 AISEDGDQPQH
TRBJ2-5 TRBV28 ASRLSGTYGETQY
TRBJ2-7 TRBV11-1 ASSLGHINYEQY
TRBJ1-1 TRBV5-4 ASSLELGGTEAF
TRBJ2-5 TRBV4-2 ASSLGLAGGETQY
TRBJ1-5 TRBV5-6 ASSRGSNQPQH
TRBJ2-6 TRBV7-2 ASSSRRSPNVLT
TRBJ1-2 TRBV19 ASSPSGQVPGYT
TRBJ1-4 TRBV7-2 ASSSRLRLNEKLF
TRBJ2-7 TRBV20-1 SAISEYEQY
TRBJ2-1 TRBV20-1 SATQGDEQF
TRBJ2-1 TRBV19 ATCPAKGEQF
TRBJ2-1 TRBV27 ASSRLAGETGAEQF
TRBJ2-7 TRBV6-1 ASSLRQGSYEQY